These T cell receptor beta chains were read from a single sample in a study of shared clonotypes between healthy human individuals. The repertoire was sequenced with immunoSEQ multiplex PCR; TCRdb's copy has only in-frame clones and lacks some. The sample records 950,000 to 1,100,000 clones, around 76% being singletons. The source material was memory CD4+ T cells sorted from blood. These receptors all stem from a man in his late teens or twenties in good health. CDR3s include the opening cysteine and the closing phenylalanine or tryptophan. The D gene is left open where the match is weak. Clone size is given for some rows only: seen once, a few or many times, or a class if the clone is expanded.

CDR3: CSVTQGVDQPQHF; DNA: TGCAGCGTTACACAAGGCGTGGATCAGCCCCAGCATTTT; J: TRBJ1-5; size: -; V: TRBV29-1; D: -
CDR3: CASTARSSYEQYF; DNA: TGTGCCAGCACCGCCAGGAGCTCCTACGAGCAGTACTTC; J: TRBJ2-7; size: -; V: TRBV6-5; D: -
CDR3: CASSSTGRETQYF; DNA: TGTGCCAGCAGCTCGACAGGGAGGGAGACCCAGTACTTC; J: TRBJ2-5; size: -; V: TRBV5-5; D: -
CDR3: CASSLGASGLGDTQYF; DNA: TGTGCCAGCAGCTTAGGCGCTAGCGGGCTGGGAGATACGCAGTATTTT; J: TRBJ2-3; size: -; V: TRBV5-5; D: TRBD2
CDR3: CASSISQGNQPQHF; DNA: TGTGCCAGTAGTATATCGCAGGGTAATCAGCCCCAGCATTTT; J: TRBJ1-5; size: -; V: TRBV19; D: -
CDR3: CAWSEGGSSPLHF; DNA: TGTGCCTGGAGTGAAGGGGGCAGTTCACCCCTCCACTTT; J: TRBJ1-6; size: few; V: TRBV30; D: TRBD1
CDR3: CASSESRFGFNEKLFF; DNA: TGCGCCAGCAGTGAGTCCCGCTTTGGATTTAATGAAAAACTGTTTTTT; J: TRBJ1-4; size: -; V: TRBV10-1; D: -
CDR3: CASSSFQGSKTSYNEQFF; DNA: TGTGCCAGCAGCTCCTTTCAGGGGTCTAAGACCTCCTACAATGAGCAGTTCTTC; J: TRBJ2-1; size: -; V: TRBV11-3; D: -
CDR3: CASTRWGFTDTQYF; DNA: TGTGCCAGCACCCGCTGGGGGTTCACAGATACGCAGTATTTT; J: TRBJ2-3; size: -; V: TRBV28; D: -
CDR3: CASSSYWDGGGYNEQFF; DNA: TGTGCCAGCAGTTCCTATTGGGACGGGGGAGGCTACAATGAGCAGTTCTTC; J: TRBJ2-1; size: -; V: TRBV28; D: -
CDR3: CASAGGVGDYGYTF; DNA: TGTGCCAGCGCTGGGGGGGTCGGGGACTATGGCTACACCTTC; J: TRBJ1-2; size: many; V: TRBV7-8; D: -
CDR3: CASSPTGGTDTQYF; DNA: TGTGCCAGCAGTCCAACAGGGGGCACAGATACGCAGTATTTT; J: TRBJ2-3; size: few; V: TRBV28; D: TRBD1
CDR3: CASSPTDNEQFF; DNA: TGCGCCAGCAGCCCTACCGACAATGAGCAGTTCTTC; J: TRBJ2-1; size: few; V: TRBV10-2; D: -
CDR3: CASSLQSANSPLHF; DNA: TGTGCCAGCAGCCTTCAGTCCGCGAATTCACCCCTCCACTTT; J: TRBJ1-6; size: once; V: TRBV28; D: -
CDR3: CASSYGTGVYGYTF; DNA: TGTGCCAGCAGTTACGGGACAGGGGTCTATGGCTACACCTTC; J: TRBJ1-2; size: few; V: TRBV6-5; D: TRBD1
CDR3: CASSSWVYEQYF; DNA: TGTGCCAGCAGCTCGTGGGTGTACGAGCAGTACTTC; J: TRBJ2-7; size: many; V: TRBV11-2; D: -
CDR3: CASSIGGSYEQYF; DNA: TGTGCCAGTAGTATCGGGGGCTCCTACGAGCAGTACTTC; J: TRBJ2-7; size: -; V: TRBV19; D: -
CDR3: CASSLGSGQVYEQYF; DNA: TGTGCCAGCAGTTTGGGCTCGGGACAGGTCTACGAGCAGTACTTC; J: TRBJ2-7; size: -; V: TRBV2; D: TRBD1
CDR3: CARRRGRRTLQETQYF; DNA: TGTGCAAGGAGGAGAGGGCGCCGTACCCTCCAAGAGACCCAGTACTTC; J: TRBJ2-5; size: -; V: TRBV27; D: -
CDR3: CASKTGDQPQHF; DNA: TGTGCCAGTAAGACAGGTGATCAGCCCCAGCATTTT; J: TRBJ1-5; size: -; V: TRBV19; D: -
CDR3: CASSERPQGDEQFF; DNA: TGCGCCAGCAGTGAGAGACCCCAGGGAGATGAGCAGTTCTTC; J: TRBJ2-1; size: -; V: TRBV10-1; D: -
CDR3: CASTPTGTLNYGYTF; DNA: TGTGCCAGCACCCCAACCGGGACGTTGAACTATGGCTACACCTTC; J: TRBJ1-2; size: -; V: TRBV28; D: -
CDR3: CARSPPYNEQFF; DNA: TGTGCCAGAAGCCCGCCCTACAATGAGCAGTTCTTC; J: TRBJ2-1; size: -; V: TRBV5-3; D: -
CDR3: CASSTDRGDEQYF; DNA: TGCGCCAGCAGCACCGACAGGGGAGACGAGCAGTACTTC; J: TRBJ2-7; size: once; V: TRBV5-1; D: TRBD1
CDR3: CASSKVAREVANQPQHF; DNA: TGTGCCAGCAGCAAAGTAGCCAGGGAAGTAGCAAATCAGCCCCAGCATTTT; J: TRBJ1-5; size: once; V: TRBV21-1; D: -
CDR3: CASRALGTFAGEKLFF; DNA: TGTGCCAGCAGGGCCCTAGGGACCTTCGCGGGGGAAAAACTGTTTTTT; J: TRBJ1-4; size: -; V: TRBV2; D: -
CDR3: CAIRGQGLFTGELFF; DNA: TGTGCCATCAGAGGACAGGGCTTGTTTACCGGGGAGCTGTTTTTT; J: TRBJ2-2; size: -; V: TRBV10-3; D: TRBD1
CDR3: CASSEDHRGIQYF; DNA: TGTGCCAGCAGTGAAGATCACAGGGGGATCCAGTACTTC; J: TRBJ2-5; size: -; V: TRBV6-1; D: TRBD1
CDR3: CASSLGRKGTDTQYF; DNA: TGTGCCAGCAGCTTAGGTAGAAAAGGCACAGATACGCAGTATTTT; J: TRBJ2-3; size: once; V: TRBV11-2; D: -
CDR3: CASSPLMGTNEKLFF; DNA: TGTGCCAGCTCACCTCTTATGGGAACTAATGAAAAACTGTTTTTT; J: TRBJ1-4; size: -; V: TRBV18; D: -
CDR3: CASSLPSRGTQYF; DNA: TGTGCCAGCAGCCTCCCTAGTCGAGGTACGCAGTATTTT; J: TRBJ2-3; size: -; V: TRBV28; D: -
CDR3: CATSLEGDTLNTEAFF; DNA: TGTGCCACCTCCTTAGAGGGGGACACCTTGAACACTGAAGCTTTCTTT; J: TRBJ1-1; size: -; V: TRBV7-9; D: -
CDR3: CASRTTGGYTF; DNA: TGTGCCAGCAGGACAACGGGAGGCTACACCTTC; J: TRBJ1-2; size: -; V: TRBV28; D: -
CDR3: CESGSYEQYF; DNA: TGTGAATCGGGCAGCTACGAGCAGTACTTC; J: TRBJ2-7; size: -; V: TRBV19; D: -
CDR3: CASSPQNNQETQYF; DNA: TGTGCCAGCTCACCACAAAACAACCAAGAGACCCAGTACTTC; J: TRBJ2-5; size: -; V: TRBV18; D: -
CDR3: CASSFRLPTRAEAFF; DNA: TGTGCCAGCAGTTTTCGGTTACCAACACGGGCTGAAGCTTTCTTT; J: TRBJ1-1; size: many; V: TRBV27; D: -
CDR3: CSVQEGNTEAFF; DNA: TGCAGCGTTCAGGAGGGGAACACTGAAGCTTTCTTT; J: TRBJ1-1; size: few; V: TRBV29-1; D: -
CDR3: CASSAAGGNQPQHF; DNA: TGTGCCAGCAGTGCCGCAGGGGGGAATCAGCCCCAGCATTTT; J: TRBJ1-5; size: -; V: TRBV6-1; D: TRBD1
CDR3: CASSRPGTGSTEAFF; DNA: TGTGCCAGCAGCCGTCCCGGGACAGGGAGTACTGAAGCTTTCTTT; J: TRBJ1-1; size: -; V: TRBV28; D: TRBD1
CDR3: CASRDGTGSEQFF; DNA: TGTGCCAGCCGGGACGGGACTGGGTCTGAGCAGTTCTTC; J: TRBJ2-1; size: -; V: TRBV6-5; D: -
CDR3: CASSLRLAGGPDTQYF; DNA: TGTGCCAGCAGCCTACGACTAGCGGGTGGGCCCGATACGCAGTATTTT; J: TRBJ2-3; size: -; V: TRBV13; D: TRBD2
CDR3: CASSLNRAYEQYF; DNA: TGTGCCAGCAGTTTAAACAGAGCCTACGAGCAGTACTTC; J: TRBJ2-7; size: once; V: TRBV28; D: -
CDR3: CASSLEGGFSTDTQYF; DNA: TGTGCCAGCAGCTTAGAGGGGGGTTTTAGCACAGATACGCAGTATTTT; J: TRBJ2-3; size: -; V: TRBV7-8; D: -
CDR3: CASRKLAGASYEQYF; DNA: TGTGCCAGCAGGAAACTAGCGGGAGCCTCCTACGAGCAGTACTTC; J: TRBJ2-7; size: -; V: TRBV6-5; D: TRBD2
CDR3: CASSLNLGRYTGELFF; DNA: TGTGCCAGCAGCTTAAATTTGGGGCGATACACCGGGGAGCTGTTTTTT; J: TRBJ2-2; size: -; V: TRBV7-9; D: -
CDR3: CASSLPPSGGNTGELFF; DNA: TGTGCCAGCAGCTTACCGCCTAGCGGGGGGAACACCGGGGAGCTGTTTTTT; J: TRBJ2-2; size: -; V: TRBV7-6; D: TRBD2
CDR3: CASSYGAGSNQPQHF; DNA: TGTGCCAGCAGTTACGGGGCAGGAAGCAATCAGCCCCAGCATTTT; J: TRBJ1-5; size: -; V: TRBV6-5; D: -
CDR3: CASSERRADSTDTQYF; DNA: TGTGCCAGCAGTGAACGTAGAGCGGATAGCACAGATACGCAGTATTTT; J: TRBJ2-3; size: -; V: TRBV9; D: -
CDR3: CASSRGDNQPQHF; DNA: TGTGCCAGCAGTAGGGGAGACAATCAGCCCCAGCATTTT; J: TRBJ1-5; size: -; V: TRBV6-5; D: -
CDR3: CASSYSIASGYTF; DNA: TGTGCCAGCAGTTACTCGATAGCATCGGGCTACACCTTC; J: TRBJ1-2; size: -; V: TRBV6-5; D: -
CDR3: CASSLAGGSDTQYF; DNA: TGCGCCAGCAGCTTGGCGGGGGGGTCAGATACGCAGTATTTT; J: TRBJ2-3; size: -; V: TRBV5-1; D: TRBD2
CDR3: CASSLPGQGEQYF; DNA: TGCGCCAGCAGTCTACCGGGGCAGGGCGAGCAGTACTTC; J: TRBJ2-7; size: -; V: TRBV10-1; D: -
CDR3: CASSISWADTQYF; DNA: TGTGCCAGCAGTATATCTTGGGCGGATACGCAGTATTTT; J: TRBJ2-3; size: -; V: TRBV6-1; D: -
CDR3: CASSLAGGQGINEQYF; DNA: TGCGCCAGCAGCTTGGCAGGGGGACAGGGAATCAACGAGCAGTACTTC; J: TRBJ2-7; size: -; V: TRBV5-1; D: TRBD1